This passage covers 5 T cell receptor beta chains from one sample sequenced in a study of T cell repertoires in cytomegalovirus infection. MiXCR, run by TCRdb on the reads, gives a single entry per CDR3 protein. The sample carries approximately 750,000 distinct CDR3 sequences, roughly a third recorded once. Sequencing was done on a sample of PBMCs. The source is a human donor in good health (CMV status not recorded). Some clones in this sample may be carry-over from other donors' samples.

This clonotype was seen ten or more times. The chain links TRBV7-2 to TRBJ2-3; D might be TRBD1 or TRBD2, each matching 5 bases. V dropped 7 bases and J dropped 3 bases, with 17 bases sitting between them. Germline V gives CDR1 SGHTA, CDR2 FQGNSA. The CDR3 extends over 15 amino acids. The CDR3 DNA sequence: TGTGCCAGCACCCGCAAAAGTGGGGGTACAGATACGCAGTATTTT. It is translated as CASTRKSGGTDTQYF.

The sample holds many counts of this clonotype. V is TRBV12-3 or TRBV12-4 and J is TRBJ1-2; no reliable D call. The CDR3 covers 12 residues. The V end lost 6 bases, the J end lost 1 base, and 6 bases lay between the germline ends. For the CDR3, the DNA is TGTGCCAGCAGGACCTTTAACTATGGCTACACCTTC. Residues: CASRTFNYGYTF.

This clonotype was detected a few times. The rearrangement links TRBV24-1 to TRBJ2-2; 7 bases are shared with TRBD1. There are 13 residues in the CDR3. V shed 8 bases, J shed 5 bases, and the junction held 4 bases outside the gene matches. Germline CDR1 is KGHDR and CDR2 is SFDVKD. The CDR3 reads CATTDRETGELFF. The CDR3 region has the DNA TGTGCCACCACCGACAGGGAGACCGGGGAGCTGTTTTTT.

As for this clonotype: This may be a read error, as it is one base from a much larger clone. The genes are TRBV7-6 and TRBJ1-1; D perhaps matches TRBD1 (5 bases). Looked up from germline, CDR1 is SGHVS and CDR2 is FNYEAQ. The CDR3 runs 12 residues. V lost 4 bases to trimming and J lost 3 bases, with 6 bases between them. The CDR3 DNA sequence: TGTGCCAGCAGCTGGGGGGACACTGAAGCTTTCTTT. Protein: CASSWGDTEAFF. The full variable domain, rest sourced from reference TRBV7-6 and TRBJ1-1, is GAGVSQSPRYKVTKRGQDVALRCDPISGHVSLYWYRQALGQGPEFLTYFNYEAQQDKSGLPNDRFSAERPEGSISTLTIQRTEQRDSAMYRCASSWGDTEAFFGQGTRLTVV.

This chain connects TRBV28 to TRBJ2-5; D tentatively fits TRBD1 or TRBD2 (5 bases each). V was clipped by 8 bases and J by 3 bases, with 16 bases between them. The CDR3 contains 14 residues. CDR1 and CDR2 (germline): MDHEN, SYDVKM. Written as DNA, the CDR3 is TGTGCCAGCGGCTCCGGGACGGAAGAAGAGACCCAGTACTTC. This sequence encodes CASGSGTEEETQYF.